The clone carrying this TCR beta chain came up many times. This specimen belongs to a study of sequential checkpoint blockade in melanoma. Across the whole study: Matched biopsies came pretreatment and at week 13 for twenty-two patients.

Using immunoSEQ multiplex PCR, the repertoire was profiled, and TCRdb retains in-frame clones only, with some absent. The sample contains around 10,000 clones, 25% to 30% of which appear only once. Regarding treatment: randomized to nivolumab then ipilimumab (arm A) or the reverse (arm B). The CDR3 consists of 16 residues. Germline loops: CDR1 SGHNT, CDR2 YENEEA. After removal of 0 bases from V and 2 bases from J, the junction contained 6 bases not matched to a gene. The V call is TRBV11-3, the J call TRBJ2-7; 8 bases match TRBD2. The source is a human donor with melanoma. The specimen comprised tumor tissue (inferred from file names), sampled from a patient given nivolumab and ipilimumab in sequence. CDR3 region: CASSLDQRLAPYEQYF. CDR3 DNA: TGTGCCAGCAGCTTAGACCAAAGACTAGCGCCCTACGAGCAGTACTTC. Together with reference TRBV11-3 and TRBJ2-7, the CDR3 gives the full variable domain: EAGVVQSPRYKIIEKKQPVAFWCNPISGHNTLYWYLQNLGQGPELLIRYENEEAVDDSQLPKDRFSAERLKGVDSTLKIQPAELGDSAVYLCASSLDQRLAPYEQYFGPGTRLTVT.